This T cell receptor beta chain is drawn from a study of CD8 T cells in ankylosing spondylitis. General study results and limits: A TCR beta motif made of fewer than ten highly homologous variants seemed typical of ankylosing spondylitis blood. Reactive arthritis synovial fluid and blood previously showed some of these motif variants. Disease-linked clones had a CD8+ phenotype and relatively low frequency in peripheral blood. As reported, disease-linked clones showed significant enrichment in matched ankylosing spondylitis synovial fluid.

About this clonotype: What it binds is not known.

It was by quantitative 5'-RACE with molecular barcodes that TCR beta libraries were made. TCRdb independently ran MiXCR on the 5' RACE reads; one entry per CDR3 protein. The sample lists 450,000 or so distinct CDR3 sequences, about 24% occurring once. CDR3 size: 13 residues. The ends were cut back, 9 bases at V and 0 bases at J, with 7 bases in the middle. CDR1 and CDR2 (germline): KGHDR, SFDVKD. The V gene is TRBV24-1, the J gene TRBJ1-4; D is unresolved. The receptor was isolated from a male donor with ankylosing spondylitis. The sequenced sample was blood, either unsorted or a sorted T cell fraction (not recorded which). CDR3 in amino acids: CATQDATNEKLFF. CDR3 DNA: TGTGCCACCCAGGATGCAACTAATGAAAAACTGTTTTTT.